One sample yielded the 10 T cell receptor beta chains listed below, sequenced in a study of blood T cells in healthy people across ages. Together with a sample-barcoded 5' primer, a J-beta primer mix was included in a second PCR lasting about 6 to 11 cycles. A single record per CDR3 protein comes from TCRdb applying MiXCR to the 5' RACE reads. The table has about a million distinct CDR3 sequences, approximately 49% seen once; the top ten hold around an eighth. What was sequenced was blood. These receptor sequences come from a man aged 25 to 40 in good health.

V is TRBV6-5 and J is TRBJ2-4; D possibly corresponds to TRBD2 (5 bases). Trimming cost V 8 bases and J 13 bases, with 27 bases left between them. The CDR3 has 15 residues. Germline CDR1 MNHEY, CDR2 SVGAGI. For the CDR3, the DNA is TGTGCCAGCCGACGTTCGGGATCTCTAAAGAGGGAGCAGTACTTC. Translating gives CASRRSGSLKREQYF.

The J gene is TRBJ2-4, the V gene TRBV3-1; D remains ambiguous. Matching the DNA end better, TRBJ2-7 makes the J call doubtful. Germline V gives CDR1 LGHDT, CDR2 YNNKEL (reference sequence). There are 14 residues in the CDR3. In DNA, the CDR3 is TGTGCCAGCAGCCAACAATCAGGCGCCTACGAGCAGTACTTC. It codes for CASSQQSGAYEQYF.

The CDR3 sequence is CASSWSQGNTDTQYF. As DNA, the CDR3 is TGTGCCAGCAGCTGGTCCCAGGGGAACACAGATACGCAGTATTTT. The V call is TRBV5-4, the J call TRBJ2-3; a weak D match, TRBD1 (6 bases). This CDR3 is 15 amino acids long. Germline V gene lookup returns CDR1 SGHNT and CDR2 YYREEE (reference sequence). Trimming removed 3 bases from V and 2 bases from J, with 13 bases in between.

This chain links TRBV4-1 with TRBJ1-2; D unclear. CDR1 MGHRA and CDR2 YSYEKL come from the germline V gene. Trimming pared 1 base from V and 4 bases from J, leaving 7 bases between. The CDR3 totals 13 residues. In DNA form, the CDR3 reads TGCGCCAGCAGCCAAGTGGGCACCTATGGCTACACCTTC. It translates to CASSQVGTYGYTF.

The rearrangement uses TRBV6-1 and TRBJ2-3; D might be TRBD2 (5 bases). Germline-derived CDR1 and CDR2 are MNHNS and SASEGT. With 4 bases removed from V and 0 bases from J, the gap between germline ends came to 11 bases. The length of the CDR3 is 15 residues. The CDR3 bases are TGTGCCAGCAGTGTACTAGTCGAGAGCACAGATACGCAGTATTTT. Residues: CASSVLVESTDTQYF.

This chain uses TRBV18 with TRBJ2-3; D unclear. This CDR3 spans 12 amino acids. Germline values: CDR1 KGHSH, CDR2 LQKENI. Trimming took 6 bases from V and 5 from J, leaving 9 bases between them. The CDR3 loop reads CASSSQKDTQYF. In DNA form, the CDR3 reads TGTGCCAGCTCTTCACAGAAAGATACGCAGTATTTT.

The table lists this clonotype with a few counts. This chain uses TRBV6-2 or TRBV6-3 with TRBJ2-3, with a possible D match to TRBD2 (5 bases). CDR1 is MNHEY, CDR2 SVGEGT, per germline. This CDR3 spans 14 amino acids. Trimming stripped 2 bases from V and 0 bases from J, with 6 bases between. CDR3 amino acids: CASSYLASTDTQYF. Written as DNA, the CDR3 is TGTGCCAGCAGTTACCTAGCCAGCACAGATACGCAGTATTTT.

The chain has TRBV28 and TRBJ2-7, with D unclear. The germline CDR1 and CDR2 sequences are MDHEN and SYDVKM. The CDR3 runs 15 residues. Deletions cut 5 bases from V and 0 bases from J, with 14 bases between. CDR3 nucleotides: TGTGCCAGCAGTCCCCAAATTATGAGCTCCTACGAGCAGTACTTC. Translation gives CASSPQIMSSYEQYF. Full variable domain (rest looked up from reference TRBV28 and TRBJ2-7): DVKVTQSSRYLVKRTGEKVFLECVQDMDHENMFWYRQDPGLGLRLIYFSYDVKMKEKGDIPEGYSVSREKKERFSLILESASTNQTSMYLCASSPQIMSSYEQYFGPGTRLTVT.

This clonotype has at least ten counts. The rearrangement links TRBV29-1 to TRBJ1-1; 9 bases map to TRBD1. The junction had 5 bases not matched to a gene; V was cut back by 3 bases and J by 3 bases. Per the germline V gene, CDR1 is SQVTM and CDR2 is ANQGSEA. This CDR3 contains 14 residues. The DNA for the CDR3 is TGCAGCGTTGAGGGACAGGGATGGTACACTGAAGCTTTCTTT. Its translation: CSVEGQGWYTEAFF.

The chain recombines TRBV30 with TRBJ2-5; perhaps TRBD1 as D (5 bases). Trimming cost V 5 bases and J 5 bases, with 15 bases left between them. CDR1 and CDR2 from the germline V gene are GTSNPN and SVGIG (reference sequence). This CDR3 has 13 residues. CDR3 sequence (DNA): TGTGCCTGGCACAGGTTGACTTCGGAGACCCAGTACTTC. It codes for CAWHRLTSETQYF. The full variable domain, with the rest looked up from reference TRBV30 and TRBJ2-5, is SQTIHQWPATLVQPVGSPLSLECTVEGTSNPNLYWYRQAAGRGLQLLFYSVGIGQISSEVPQNLSASRPQDRQFILSSKKLLLSDSGFYLCAWHRLTSETQYFGPGTRLLVL.